The T cell receptor (beta chain) under discussion was sequenced for a study of regulatory T cells in long-lasting Graves disease. Documented time point: persistent/refractory GD, antithyroid drugs over 5 years with positive TRAb. Making the TCR library involved RNA that had been extracted from PBMCs. This clonotype appeared a few times. The antigen is not known. Arm-PCR of CDR3 regions and iRepertoire HTBI primers were used to build TCR beta libraries. Each CDR3 protein gets one entry after TCRdb re-called the multiplex PCR reads with MiXCR. This table has some 430,000 distinct CDR3 sequences, about 22% appearing once. Germline V gene data show CDR1 as LNHDA and CDR2 as SQIVND (reference sequence). V lost 2 bases and J 0 bases, leaving 13 bases between the germline ends. There are 16 residues in the CDR3. Whole-study results and caveats: Persistent Graves' disease cases displayed lower TCR diversity than newly diagnosed ones. Shared public clonotypes totalled 2,741 in persistent patients, compared with around 930 in new patients. Researchers examined only peripheral blood and not thyroid tissue.

The sequencing used peripheral blood mononuclear cells (PBMCs), collected when the disease was refractory, from a patient treated with antithyroid drugs. The chain couples TRBV19 to TRBJ1-1; D uncertain. This sequence originates from a female donor with Graves disease. In DNA form, the CDR3 reads TGTGCCAGTAGTATATTGGGCAGTGAACTGAACACTGAAGCTTTCTTT. Its translation is CASSILGSELNTEAFF.